This TCR beta chain came from a study of shared clonotypes between healthy human individuals. General observations from the study: It was the few donors that limited the genetic and exposure-history diversity represented. Among non-shared clonotypes, generation probabilities were lower than among those shared by all four donors. Exclusively blood specimens were collected; tissue repertoires likely differ. About 5% of naive CD4 clonotypes were shared across several donors.

This CDR3 region has 13 residues. Germline loops: CDR1 LNHDA, CDR2 SQIVND (reference sequence). V was trimmed by 4 bases and J by 0 bases, leaving 4 bases between them. Comments on this clone: Antigen: not known.

Only in-frame clones appear in the TCRdb table, and some are missing; sequencing was by immunoSEQ multiplex PCR. The sample has approximately 1.5 million clones; 98% to 99% are singletons. This clonotype was sampled from a young man in good health. This chain connects TRBV19 to TRBJ1-3; D not certain. The specimen was naive CD4+ T cells sorted from blood. As to subset: CD45RA+ positively selected. The CDR3 DNA is TGTGCCAGTAGTAGACCCTCTGGAAACACCATATATTTT. It yields the protein CASSRPSGNTIYF.